This T cell receptor (beta chain) comes out of a study of T cell changes during pregnancy in multiple sclerosis. Here immunoSEQ multiplex PCR was the method, and the copy in TCRdb shows in-frame clones only, minus some. The sample carries roughly 86,000 clones, 92% recorded once. This CDR3 spans 14 amino acids. Trimming shortened V by 1 base and J by 2 bases, and 9 bases separated the two germline ends. Per the germline V gene, CDR1 is SGHDN and CDR2 is FVKESK. The specimen comprised peripheral blood, sampled in the first trimester of pregnancy. The chain uses TRBV14 and TRBJ2-7; the D is unclear. The receptor was derived from a female donor with multiple sclerosis, enrolled in a pregnancy study. CDR3: CASSQARPPYEQYF. The CDR3 nucleotides read TGTGCCAGCAGCCAAGCCAGGCCCCCCTACGAGCAGTACTTC.